Given below is one T cell receptor beta chain in context. Antigen specificity is unknown. The data derive from a study of shared clonotypes between healthy human individuals. The method was immunoSEQ multiplex PCR; TCRdb's version includes in-frame clones alone and lacks a portion of them. In the table there are approximately 2,300,000 clones, about 90% of which are singletons. The study's findings and limits: Clonotypes that were shared across four donors made up 4.5% to 5% of naive CD4 clonotypes.

Germline CDR1 and CDR2: MNHEY and SMNVEV (reference sequence). The CDR3 runs 22 residues. The junction had 31 bases not matched to a gene; V was cut back by 6 bases and J by 5 bases. Sequencing was done on a sample of naive CD4+ T cells from PBMCs. Noted subset: CD45RA+ positively selected. This chain links TRBV27 with TRBJ2-5; 9 bases match TRBD2. This sequence was found in a man aged 18 to 29 in good health. Some clones in this sample may be carry-over from other donors' samples. CDR3 in DNA: TGTGCCAGCAGAAAGTTCGGACTTATAGCCTCGACTAGCGGAGGGGAGCGGGAGACCCAGTACTTC. It codes for CASRKFGLIASTSGGERETQYF.